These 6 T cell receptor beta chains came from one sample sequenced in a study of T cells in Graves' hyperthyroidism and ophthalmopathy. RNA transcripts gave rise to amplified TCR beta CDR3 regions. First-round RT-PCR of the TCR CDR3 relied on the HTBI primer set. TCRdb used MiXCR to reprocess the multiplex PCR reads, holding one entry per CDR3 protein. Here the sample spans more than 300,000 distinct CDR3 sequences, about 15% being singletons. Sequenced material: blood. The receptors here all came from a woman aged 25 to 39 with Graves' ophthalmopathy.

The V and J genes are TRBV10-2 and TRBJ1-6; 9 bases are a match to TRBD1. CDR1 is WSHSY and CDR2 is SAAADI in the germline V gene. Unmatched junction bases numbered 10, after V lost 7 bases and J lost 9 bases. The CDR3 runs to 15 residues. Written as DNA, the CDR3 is TGCGCCAGCACCTTTGGACAGGGGATAGTTTCACCCCTCCACTTT. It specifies CASTFGQGIVSPLHF.

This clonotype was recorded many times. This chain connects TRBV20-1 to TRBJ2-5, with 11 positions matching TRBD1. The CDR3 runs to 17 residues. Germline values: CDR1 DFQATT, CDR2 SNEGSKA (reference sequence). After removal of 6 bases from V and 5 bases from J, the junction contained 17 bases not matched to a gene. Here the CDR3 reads CSANPIIADRGQETQYF. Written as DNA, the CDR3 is TGCAGTGCGAACCCTATCATAGCGGACAGGGGGCAGGAGACCCAGTACTTC.

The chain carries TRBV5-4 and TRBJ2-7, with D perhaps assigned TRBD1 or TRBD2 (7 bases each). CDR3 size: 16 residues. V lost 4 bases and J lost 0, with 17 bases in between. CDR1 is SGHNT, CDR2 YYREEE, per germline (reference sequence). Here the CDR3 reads CASSRGGQTSSYEQYF. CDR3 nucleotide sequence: TGTGCCAGCAGCCGCGGGGGACAGACAAGCTCCTACGAGCAGTACTTC.

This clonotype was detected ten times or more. CDR3 nucleotides: TGTGCCAGCTCACCTAGTCTAGAGGGTGGCTACGAGCAGTACTTC. This gives the protein CASSPSLEGGYEQYF. The genes are TRBV18 and TRBJ2-7, with a tentative D call TRBD2 (5 bases). Trimming removed 3 bases from V and 3 bases from J, with 15 bases in between. Germline lookup yields CDR1 KGHSH and CDR2 LQKENI. The CDR3 totals 15 residues.

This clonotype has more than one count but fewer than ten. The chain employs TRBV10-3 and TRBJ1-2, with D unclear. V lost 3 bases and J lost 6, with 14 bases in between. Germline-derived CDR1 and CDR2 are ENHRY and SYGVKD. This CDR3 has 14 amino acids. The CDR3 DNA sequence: TGTGCCATCAGTGAAGTGGGTCAGCCCGATGGCTACACCTTC. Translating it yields CAISEVGQPDGYTF.

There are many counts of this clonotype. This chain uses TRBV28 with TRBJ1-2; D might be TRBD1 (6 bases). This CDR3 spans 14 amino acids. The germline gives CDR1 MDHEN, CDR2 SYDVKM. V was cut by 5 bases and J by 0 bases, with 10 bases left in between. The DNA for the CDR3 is TGTGCCAGCAGTGGAGCAGGGGCTAACTATGGCTACACCTTC. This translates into CASSGAGANYGYTF.